This TCR beta chain was retrieved from a study of spatial heterogeneity in lung cancer (dated by TCRdb to 2018 to 2020). Some background on the complete study: Donors were 65 to 85 patients with early-stage, untreated non-small cell lung cancer from the lung TRACERx cohort. Follow-up PBMC samples were sequenced whenever available, and the median time to follow-up was 2 to 3 years after resection. Beta-chain transcripts were consistently detected in greater numbers than alpha-chain transcripts, which likely reflected higher beta-chain transcript abundance. In the raw uncorrected reads, each unique combination of TCR and UMI appeared more than ten times on average. In non-small cell lung cancer, the study made a quantitative comparison of TCR alpha and beta repertoires among multiple tumor regions, matched nontumor lung and blood. The study linked features of the TCR repertoire to counts of nonsynonymous mutations, which were determined by whole-exome sequencing of tumor tissue. Both alpha and beta chains were TCR-sequenced in 200 to 250 tumor regions, 64 matched nontumor lung samples and more than 50 PBMC samples obtained at surgery. What the research found in general, with its limitations: Only about 15 patients were included in comparisons of baseline and follow-up blood repertoires. Ubiquitous expanded tumor TCRs were found in blood more often at tumor resection than at routine follow-up. Confirming at a functional level the hypothesis that regional TCRs recognize regional mutations was considered to require additional single-cell paired TCR alpha and beta sequencing.

Library preparation was by 5' RACE. Sequencing used a NextSeq 500. To allow correction of PCR and sequencing errors, the TCR library protocol tagged every TCR cDNA molecule with a unique molecular identifier. As for the authors' bioinformatics: TCR identification, UMI-based error correction and CDR3 extraction were performed with Decombinator tools. Expanded TCRs were defined as those above a frequency of 2 per 1,000, corresponding to the top 1% of the tumor frequency distribution. Renyi diversity was calculated using the R vegan package after each repertoire was subsampled 100 times to 5,000 TCRs. CDR3 similarity networks were constructed using string-kernel similarity of amino acid triplets, with links drawn between CDR3s whose pairwise similarity was above 0.82. TCRdb passed the public sequencing reads through fastp at Q25 and MiXCR, retaining productive beta sequences. Every distinct CDR3 protein forms one entry, paired with its most common genes and DNA. Clone size and V and J calls follow TCRdb, not the original study. In all, the sample holds tens of thousands of distinct CDR3 sequences, and 5% to 6.5% of those were seen once. Clones ranked in the top ten supply 22% of the sample.

Taken from cysteine to phenylalanine, the CDR3 has 14 residues. Only CDR3 DNA is held: 42 bases, read in frame from base 1. V sheds 6 bases and J sheds 2 bases, leaving 8 bases between their ends. Via the germline V gene, CDR1 is ENHRY and CDR2 SYGVKD. The sample's time point label, in plain terms: blood at routine non-recurrence follow-up after resection. Without any cell sorting, TCR sequencing was performed on whole RNA extracted either from tumor and nontumor lung tissue or from cryopreserved PBMC samples. Only patients for whom sufficient RNA was available from at least two tumor regions were selected for TCR sequencing. This clonotype was recorded a few times. The clone's antigen remains unknown. Base qualities are not provided; no much larger clone lies one nucleotide away.

This sequence originates from a male donor with early-stage non-small cell lung cancer. This receptor chain uses TRBV10-3 and TRBJ2-6; the D region possibly corresponds to TRBD2 (5 bases align). Sequences were derived from PBMCs, sampled at follow-up. The nucleotides read TGTGCCATCAGGCACGGGACTGGGGCCAACGTCCTGACTTTC. The resulting protein is CAIRHGTGANVLTF.